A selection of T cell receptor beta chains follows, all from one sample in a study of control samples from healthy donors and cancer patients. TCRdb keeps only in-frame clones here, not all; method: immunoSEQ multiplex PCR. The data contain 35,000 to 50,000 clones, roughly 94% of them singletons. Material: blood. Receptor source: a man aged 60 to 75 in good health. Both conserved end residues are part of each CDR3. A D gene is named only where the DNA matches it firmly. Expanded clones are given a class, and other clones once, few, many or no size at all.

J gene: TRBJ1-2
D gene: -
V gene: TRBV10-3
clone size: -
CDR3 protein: CAIREGQFDYTF
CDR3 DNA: TGTGCCATCAGGGAGGGGCAGTTCGACTACACCTTC

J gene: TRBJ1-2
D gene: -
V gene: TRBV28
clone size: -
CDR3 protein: CASSPGGPTLHGYTF
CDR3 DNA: TGTGCCAGCAGCCCCGGGGGCCCGACTCTACATGGCTACACCTTC

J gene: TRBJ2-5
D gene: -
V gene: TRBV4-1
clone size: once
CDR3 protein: CASSHSPRETQYF
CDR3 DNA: TGCGCCAGCAGCCACTCCCCGAGGGAGACCCAGTACTTC

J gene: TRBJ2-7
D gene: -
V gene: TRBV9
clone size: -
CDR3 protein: CASSVAVNRAHEQYF
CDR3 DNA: TGTGCCAGCAGCGTAGCTGTGAATCGGGCGCACGAGCAGTACTTC

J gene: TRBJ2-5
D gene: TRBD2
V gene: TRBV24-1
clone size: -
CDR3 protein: CATTEAGANQETQYF
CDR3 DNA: TGTGCCACCACCGAAGCGGGAGCAAACCAAGAGACCCAGTACTTC

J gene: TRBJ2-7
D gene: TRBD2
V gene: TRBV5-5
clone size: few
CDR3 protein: CASSFPGRAGDEQYF
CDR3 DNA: TGTGCCAGCAGCTTTCCCGGGAGGGCCGGGGACGAGCAGTACTTC

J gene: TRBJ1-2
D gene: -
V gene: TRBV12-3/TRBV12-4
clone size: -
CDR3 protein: CASSLVGNYGYTF
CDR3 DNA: TGTGCCAGCAGTTTGGTGGGGAACTATGGCTACACCTTC

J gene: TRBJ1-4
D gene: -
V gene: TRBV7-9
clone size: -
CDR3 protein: CASSFGTSNEKLFF
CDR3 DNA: TGTGCCAGCAGCTTCGGGACCTCAAATGAAAAACTGTTTTTT

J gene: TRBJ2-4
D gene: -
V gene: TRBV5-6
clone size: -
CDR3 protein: CASSLVEDGGKVIQYF
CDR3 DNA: TGTGCCAGCAGCTTGGTAGAAGATGGGGGAAAAGTCATTCAGTACTTC

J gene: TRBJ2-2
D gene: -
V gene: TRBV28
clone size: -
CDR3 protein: CASRESNTGELFF
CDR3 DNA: TGTGCCAGCAGGGAGTCCAACACCGGGGAGCTGTTTTTT

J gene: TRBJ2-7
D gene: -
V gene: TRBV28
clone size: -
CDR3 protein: CASSLFSDYEQYF
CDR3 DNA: TGTGCCAGCAGTTTATTTAGTGACTACGAGCAGTACTTC

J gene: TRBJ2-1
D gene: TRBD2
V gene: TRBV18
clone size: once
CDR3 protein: CASSPPGLAGSYNEQFF
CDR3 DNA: TGTGCCAGCTCACCACCGGGACTAGCGGGATCCTACAATGAGCAGTTCTTC

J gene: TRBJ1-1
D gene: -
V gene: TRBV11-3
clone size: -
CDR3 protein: CASTDLSGVSRAFF
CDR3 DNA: TGTGCCAGCACCGATCTATCAGGTGTCTCTCGAGCTTTCTTT

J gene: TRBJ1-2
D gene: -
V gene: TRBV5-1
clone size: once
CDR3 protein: CASSSSRQGGGYTF
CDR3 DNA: TGCGCCAGCTCCTCATCGAGGCAGGGTGGTGGCTACACCTTC

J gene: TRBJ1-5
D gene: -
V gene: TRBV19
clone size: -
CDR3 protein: CACSYQGLGNQPQHF
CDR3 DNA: TGTGCCTGCTCATATCAGGGATTGGGCAATCAGCCCCAGCATTTT

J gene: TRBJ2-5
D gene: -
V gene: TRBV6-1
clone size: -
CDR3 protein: CASSERDLQGETQYF
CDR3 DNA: TGTGCCAGCAGTGAGCGGGACCTACAGGGGGAGACCCAGTACTTC

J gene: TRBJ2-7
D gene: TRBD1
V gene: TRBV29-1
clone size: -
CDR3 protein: CSVDGTGYEQYF
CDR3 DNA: TGCAGCGTCGATGGGACAGGCTACGAGCAGTACTTC

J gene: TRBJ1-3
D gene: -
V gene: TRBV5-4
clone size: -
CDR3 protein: CASRREAGNTIYF
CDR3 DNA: TGTGCCAGCAGAAGGGAGGCTGGAAACACCATATATTTT

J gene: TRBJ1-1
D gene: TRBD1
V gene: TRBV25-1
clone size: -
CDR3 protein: CASSVRGTGDTEAFF
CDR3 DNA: TGTGCCAGCAGTGTCCGAGGGACAGGGGACACTGAAGCTTTCTTT

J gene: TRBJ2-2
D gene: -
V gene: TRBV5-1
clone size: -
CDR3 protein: CASSLGWGSGELFF
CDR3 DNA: TGCGCCAGCAGCTTGGGGTGGGGATCCGGGGAGCTGTTTTTT

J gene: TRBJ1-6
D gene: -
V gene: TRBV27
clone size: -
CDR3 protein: CASRDRPNNSPLHF
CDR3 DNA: TGTGCCAGCAGAGACAGGCCTAATAATTCACCCCTCCACTTT

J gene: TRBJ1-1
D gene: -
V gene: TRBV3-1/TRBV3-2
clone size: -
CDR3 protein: CASSLATGLLNTEAFF
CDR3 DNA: TGTGCCAGCAGCCTAGCGACGGGACTTTTAAACACTGAAGCTTTCTTT

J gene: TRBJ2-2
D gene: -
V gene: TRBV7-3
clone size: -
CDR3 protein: CASSLRVTGELFF
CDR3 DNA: TGTGCCAGCAGCTTAAGGGTCACCGGGGAGCTGTTTTTT

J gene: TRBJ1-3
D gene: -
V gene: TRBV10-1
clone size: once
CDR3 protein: CATKPSSGNTIYF
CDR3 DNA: TGCGCCACTAAGCCCTCCTCTGGAAACACCATATATTTT

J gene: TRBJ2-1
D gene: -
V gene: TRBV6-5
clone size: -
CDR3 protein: CASTSLRVNEQFF
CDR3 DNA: TGTGCCAGCACTTCTTTAAGGGTGAATGAGCAGTTCTTC

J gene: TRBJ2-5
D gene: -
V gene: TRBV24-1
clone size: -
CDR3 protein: CATSDPPPGLHLYF
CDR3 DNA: TGTGCCACCAGTGATCCACCTCCCGGTCTCCACCTCTACTTC

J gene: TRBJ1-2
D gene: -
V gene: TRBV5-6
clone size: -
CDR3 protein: CASSEQGRFYGYTF
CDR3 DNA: TGTGCCAGCAGCGAACAGGGCCGGTTCTATGGCTACACCTTC

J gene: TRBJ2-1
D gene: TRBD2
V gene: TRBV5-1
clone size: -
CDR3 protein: CASSLVAGGSGNEQFF
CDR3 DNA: TGCGCCAGCAGCCTGGTGGCGGGAGGTTCGGGTAATGAGCAGTTCTTC

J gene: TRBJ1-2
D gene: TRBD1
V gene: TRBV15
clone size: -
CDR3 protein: CATSRWQGAYGYTF
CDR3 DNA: TGTGCCACCAGCAGATGGCAGGGGGCTTATGGCTACACCTTC

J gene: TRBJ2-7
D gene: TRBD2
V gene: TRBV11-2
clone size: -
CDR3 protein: CASSLSGTSDLYEQYF
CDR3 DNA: TGTGCCAGCAGCTTATCTGGGACTAGCGACCTCTACGAGCAGTACTTC

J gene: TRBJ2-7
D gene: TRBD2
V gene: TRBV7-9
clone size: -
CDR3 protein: CAGAGTSGRVYEQYF
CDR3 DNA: TGTGCCGGCGCCGGGACTAGCGGGAGAGTTTACGAGCAGTACTTC

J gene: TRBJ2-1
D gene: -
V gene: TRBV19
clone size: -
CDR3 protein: CASSLNSGPNNEQFF
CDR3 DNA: TGTGCCAGTAGTTTAAATAGCGGACCAAACAATGAGCAGTTCTTC

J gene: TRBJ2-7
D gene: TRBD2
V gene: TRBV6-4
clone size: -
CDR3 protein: CASSEGRGTSGAYEQYF
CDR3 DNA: TGTGCCAGCAGCGAAGGGCGGGGGACTAGCGGGGCCTACGAGCAGTACTTC

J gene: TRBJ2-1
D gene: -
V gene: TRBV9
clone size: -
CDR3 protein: CASSGDRTSAYNEQFF
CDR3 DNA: TGTGCCAGCAGCGGCGACAGGACTAGTGCCTACAATGAGCAGTTCTTC

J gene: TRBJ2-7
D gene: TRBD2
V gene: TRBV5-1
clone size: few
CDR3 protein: CASSLPTSGSDTEQYF
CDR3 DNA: TGCGCCAGCAGCCTACCCACTAGCGGGAGTGATACCGAGCAGTACTTC

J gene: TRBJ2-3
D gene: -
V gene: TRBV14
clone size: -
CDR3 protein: CASSQESTDTQYF
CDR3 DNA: TGTGCCAGCAGCCAAGAGTCCACAGATACGCAGTATTTT

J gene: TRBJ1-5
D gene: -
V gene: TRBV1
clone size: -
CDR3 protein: CTSSQDWRQGNQPQHF
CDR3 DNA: TGCACCAGCAGCCAAGATTGGAGACAGGGGAATCAGCCCCAGCATTTT

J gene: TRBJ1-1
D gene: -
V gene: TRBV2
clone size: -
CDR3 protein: CASSVRTENTEAFF
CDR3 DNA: TGTGCCAGCAGTGTACGGACAGAGAACACTGAAGCTTTCTTT

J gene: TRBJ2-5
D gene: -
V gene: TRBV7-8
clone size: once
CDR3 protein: CASSLGRGLETQYF
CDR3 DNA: TGTGCCAGCAGCTTAGGTAGGGGATTGGAGACCCAGTACTTC

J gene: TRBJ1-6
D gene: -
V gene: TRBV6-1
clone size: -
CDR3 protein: CASSDGDPSPLHF
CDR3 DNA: TGTGCCAGCAGTGATGGGGACCCTTCACCCCTCCACTTT

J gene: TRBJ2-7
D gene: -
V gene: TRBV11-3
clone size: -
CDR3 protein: CASSLAGDSYEQYF
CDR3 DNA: TGTGCCAGCAGCTTAGCTGGCGACTCCTACGAGCAGTACTTC

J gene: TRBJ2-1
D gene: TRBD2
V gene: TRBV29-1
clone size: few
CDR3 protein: CSVGSAGGSYNEQFF
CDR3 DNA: TGCAGCGTTGGGTCAGCGGGAGGCTCCTACAATGAGCAGTTCTTC

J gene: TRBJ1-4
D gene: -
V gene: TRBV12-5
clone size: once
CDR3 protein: CASRRSDNEKLFF
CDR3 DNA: TGTGCTAGTAGGAGGTCAGACAATGAAAAACTGTTTTTT

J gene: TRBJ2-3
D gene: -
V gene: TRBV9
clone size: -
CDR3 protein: CASSVARGTDTQYF
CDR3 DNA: TGTGCCAGCAGCGTAGCTCGGGGCACAGATACGCAGTATTTT

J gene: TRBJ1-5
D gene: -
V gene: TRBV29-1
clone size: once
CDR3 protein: CSVGGSNQPQHF
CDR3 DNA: TGCAGCGTTGGGGGGAGCAATCAGCCCCAGCATTTT

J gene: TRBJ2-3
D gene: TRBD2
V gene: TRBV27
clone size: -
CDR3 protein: CASSRAGGIDTQYF
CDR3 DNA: TGTGCCAGCAGTCGGGCGGGGGGCATAGATACGCAGTATTTT

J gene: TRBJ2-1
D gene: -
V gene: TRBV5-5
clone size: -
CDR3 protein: CASTHGRRVTYNEQFF
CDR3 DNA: TGTGCCAGCACCCATGGGCGGCGCGTCACCTACAATGAGCAGTTCTTC

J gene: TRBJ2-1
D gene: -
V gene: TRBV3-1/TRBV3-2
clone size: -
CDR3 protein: CASSQGASKQFF
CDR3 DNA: TGTGCCAGCAGCCAAGGGGCTTCCAAGCAGTTCTTC

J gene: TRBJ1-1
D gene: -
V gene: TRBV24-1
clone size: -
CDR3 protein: CATSVGVNTEAFF
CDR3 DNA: TGTGCCACCAGTGTAGGGGTGAACACTGAAGCTTTCTTT

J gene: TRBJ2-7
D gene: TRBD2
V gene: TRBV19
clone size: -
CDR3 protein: CASSPGTSGSRYEQYF
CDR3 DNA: TGTGCCAGTAGTCCCGGGACTAGCGGGAGTAGATACGAGCAGTACTTC

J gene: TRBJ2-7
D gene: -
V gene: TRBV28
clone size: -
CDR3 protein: CASTTDTYEQYF
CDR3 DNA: TGTGCCAGCACGACGGATACCTACGAGCAGTACTTC

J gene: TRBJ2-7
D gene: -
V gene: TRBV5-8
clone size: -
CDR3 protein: CASSWQVISPYEQYF
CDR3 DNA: TGTGCCAGCAGCTGGCAGGTAATTAGTCCCTACGAGCAGTACTTC

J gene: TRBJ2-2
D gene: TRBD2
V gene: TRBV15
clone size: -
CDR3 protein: CATSRTGTSGAANTGELFF
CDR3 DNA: TGTGCCACCAGCAGAACCGGGACTAGCGGGGCAGCGAACACCGGGGAGCTGTTTTTT